These 7 T cell receptor beta chains came from one sample sequenced in a study of post-analysis software for immune sequencing data (dated by TCRdb to between 2014 and 2016). On the study overall, not on this receptor specifically: Four or five TRBV segments, including TRBV5-6, TRBV5-1 and TRBV20-1, were significantly more frequent in patients than controls.

Library generation was performed with PCR. The sequencer listed for this sample is Illumina HiSeq 2500. To reduce PCR and sequencing biases, unique molecular identifiers were incorporated into the TCR beta cDNA libraries. The public reads were quality trimmed at Q25 with fastp and then assembled into clones with MiXCR by TCRdb, keeping productive beta chains. Identical CDR3 protein sequences are pooled into one entry, listed with their most common genes and DNA. This sample gives roughly 650,000 distinct CDR3 sequences in total; around 60% of them show up just once. Around 11% of the sample is taken by the ten largest. These receptors lack a known antigen. Material for sequencing was blood. The receptors were sampled from a girl under 10 years old with multiple sclerosis.

This clonotype came up once. The chain recombines TRBV5-6 with TRBJ1-5; 7 bases are a match to TRBD1. Germline trimming cut 6 bases from V and 9 bases from J; bases unmatched to any gene: 9. The CDR3 is made up of 13 amino acids. CDR1 SGHDT and CDR2 YYEEEE come from the germline V gene. The CDR3 sequence is CASTLQGSPPQHF. The DNA for the CDR3 is TGTGCCAGCACCTTACAGGGGAGTCCGCCCCAGCATTTT. Filled out from reference TRBV5-6 and TRBJ1-5, the complete variable domain reads DAGVTQSPTHLIKTRGQQVTLRCSPKSGHDTVSWYQQALGQGPQFIFQYYEEEERQRGNFPDRFSGHQFPNYSSELNVNALLLGDSALYLCASTLQGSPPQHFGDGTRLSIL.

The genes are TRBV10-3 and TRBJ1-6; 8 bases line up with TRBD1. Germline V gene sequence: CDR1 ENHRY, CDR2 SYGVKD. The V segment lost 6 bases and the J segment 10 bases; nucleotides outside the gene matches: 8. The CDR3 length is 14 residues. Written as DNA, the CDR3 is TGTGCCATCAGCCCCGGACAGGGTGTGTCACCCCTCCACTTT. Translating it yields CAISPGQGVSPLHF.

The chain employs TRBV15 and TRBJ2-1; perhaps TRBD2 as D (5 bases). This CDR3 is 15 amino acids long. Germline CDR1 and CDR2: LNHNV and YYDKDF (reference sequence). Trimming left V 4 bases short and J 8 bases short, with 18 bases between. The CDR3 DNA follows: TGTGCCACCAGCAAGATAGGACTGAGTGCTGATGAGCAGTTCTTC. Translation gives CATSKIGLSADEQFF.

Note on this clonotype: The germline gene is not matched at one end of the junction; a read error may be the cause. V usage is TRBV5-1 and J usage is TRBJ2-3, with 8 bases identical to TRBD2. Germline CDR1 SGHRS, CDR2 YFSETQ. CDR3 length: 15 amino acids. CDR3 in amino acids: CASSLSLAGGDTQYF. DNA of the CDR3: TGCGCCAGTAGCTTAAGCTTGGCGGGAGGAGATACGCAGTATTTT.

J is TRBJ2-7 and V is TRBV24-1; 7 positions agree with TRBD1. The length of the CDR3 is 17 residues. J was trimmed by 4 bases and V by 4 bases; bases with no gene match: 15. Germline V gives CDR1 KGHDR, CDR2 SFDVKD. CDR3 DNA sequence: TGTGCCACCAGTGACCTAAACCATGACAGGGTCGGGTACGAGCAGTACTTC. Translated: CATSDLNHDRVGYEQYF.

Only one count was recorded for this clonotype. The chain recombines TRBV20-1 with TRBJ2-5, with D possibly matching TRBD2 (5 bases). The CDR3 is 12 amino acids. V lost 5 bases, J lost 11 bases, and 18 bases lay in between. The germline CDR1 and CDR2 sequences are DFQATT and SNEGSKA (reference sequence). The CDR3 loop reads CSAYTASNEQYF. CDR3 bases: TGCAGTGCTTACACGGCTAGCAATGAGCAGTACTTC.

This clonotype came up a few times. The chain combines TRBV29-1 with TRBJ2-3; D not resolved. CDR3 size: 12 residues. Germline V gene sequence: CDR1 SQVTM, CDR2 ANQGSEA. V shed 7 bases and J shed 3 bases, with 11 bases lying between them. CDR3 residues: CSARWSTDTQYF. As DNA, the CDR3 is TGCAGCGCCCGCTGGAGTACAGATACGCAGTATTTT.